This T cell receptor beta chain was documented in a study of beta chain bispecific antibodies for T cell cancers (dated by TCRdb to the early 2020s). About the investigation overall: T cells from healthy donors were cocultured with T cell leukemia lines in the presence of bispecific antibodies, after which the depletion of each TRBV family was measured by TRBV sequencing of the surviving cells. On the cell surface, TRBV12 (TRBV12-3) was expressed by Jurkat cells, whereas TRBV5-5 was expressed by HPB-ALL cells.

The germline V gene (reference sequence) supplies CDR1 SEHNR and CDR2 FQNEAQ. Including cysteine and phenylalanine, the CDR3 has 14 amino acids. Only the CDR3 part of the read is kept: 42 bases, read in frame from the first base. A distance of 7 bases separates the germline ends of V and J, which lose 1 base and 0 bases respectively. This clonotype showed up many times. Its target antigen remains unknown. There are no base qualities to consult, and no much larger clone falls within one base. The libraries included unique molecular identifier barcodes, and the barcodes were used to quantify clonotypes. Qiagen AllPrep DNA/RNA Micro kits were used to isolate total RNA, and an Agilent TapeStation was used to check RNA quality. TCR beta libraries were built by 5' RACE: cDNA synthesis followed by two PCR steps using TCR beta constant-region gene-specific primers. TCR beta libraries were sequenced on an Illumina MiSeq platform. Per the authors' processing: Reads were processed with MIGEC, MiXCR and VDJtools. The frequency of each clonotype was calculated as the fraction of all unique molecular identifiers in the sample that belonged to that clonotype. Nonfunctional TRBV genes listed as pseudogenes or open reading frames in IMGT, such as TRBV1, TRBV12-1 and TRBV21, were excluded. The raw public data were reprocessed by TCRdb itself: fastp quality trimming at Q25, MiXCR clonotype calling, in-frame beta chains only. Rows with a matching CDR3 protein are joined into one entry that keeps the most common DNA and genes. Here the V and J calls rest on TCRdb's processing, not on the authors' analysis. A total of 21,000 or so distinct CDR3 sequences appear in this sample, about 2.6% of them only once. The ten biggest clones cover about 30% of the sample.

Broad study findings and their caveats: Each sequenced sample mixed leukemia cell line cells with normal T cells, and most targeted TRBV signal came from the leukemia cells rather than normal T cells. Cross-reactivity of the anti-TRBV5-5 antibody with TRBV5-6 was attributed to high sequence similarity between the two genes.

T cells were expanded from blood mononuclear cells for about three days with either the anti-CD3 antibody OKT3 or CD3/CD28 Dynabeads. Expanded T cells were maintained in RPMI 1640 supplemented with about 10% fetal bovine serum, recombinant human IL-2 (roughly 100 IU/ml) and IL-7 (around 5 ng/ml). Each coculture mixed about 50,000 target cells and about 50,000 normal T cells with bispecific antibody in approximately 100 ul and was incubated at 37 degrees C for around 17 hours. Every bispecific antibody was made of two single-chain variable fragments, expressed in a single-chain diabody format carrying a His tag. Effector T cells were obtained from healthy human donors, and peripheral blood mononuclear cells were isolated from leukapheresis samples by Ficoll density gradient centrifugation.

The V gene is TRBV7-9 and the J gene is TRBJ2-7; the D gene is unclear. The source material was healthy donor T cells cultured with leukemia cells. This sequence originates from a human donor in good health. Some clones in this sample may be carry-over from other donors' samples. The sequenced DNA: TGTGCCAGCAGCTTAGATGCAGCCTCCTACGAGCAGTACTTC. This translates into CASSLDAASYEQYF.